The entry that follows covers one TCR beta chain sequence. Its antigen is as yet unknown. These data originate in a study of CD8 T cells in ankylosing spondylitis. Study-level points and caveats: Typical of ankylosing spondylitis blood, it appeared, was a TCR beta motif of several highly homologous variants.

Generation of TCR beta libraries employed quantitative 5'-RACE incorporating molecular barcodes. TCRdb ran MiXCR on the 5' RACE reads and lists one entry per CDR3 protein. The top ten clones hold just over 5% of a sample with 80,000 to 100,000 distinct CDR3 sequences, around 9.4% of them seen once. Trimming stripped 6 bases from V and 9 bases from J, with 12 bases between. The CDR3 runs to 12 residues. Looked up from germline, CDR1 is DFQATT and CDR2 is SNEGSKA (reference sequence). Sequenced material: blood, either unsorted or a sorted T cell fraction (not recorded which). The chain links TRBV20-1 to TRBJ1-6; weak D call: TRBD1 (5 bases). The TCR sequence derives from a male donor with ankylosing spondylitis or in good health (not recorded which). CDR3 nucleotide sequence: TGCAGTGCCTATGACAGTGGTTCACCCCTCCACTTT. Residues: CSAYDSGSPLHF.